A single sample is the source of the 14 T cell receptor beta chains below, sequenced in a study of Graves' ophthalmopathy and Graves' hyperthyroidism. Amplification of the TCR beta CDR3 regions used RNA transcripts (as template). In the first round, RT-PCR was carried out with HTBI primers, and a multiplex PCR formed the second round. TCRdb called the multiplex PCR reads again in MiXCR, with one record for every CDR3 protein. The sample includes roughly 380,000 distinct CDR3 sequences, roughly 14% of them seen just once. The sequenced sample was peripheral blood. These receptor sequences come from a woman between 18 and 30 years old with stable Graves' hyperthyroidism.

This clonotype has ten or more counts. The chain couples TRBV5-1 to TRBJ2-2; the D call may be TRBD1 or TRBD2 (5 bases each). Between the trimmed V and J ends, which lost 2 bases and 4 bases, there was a span of 9 bases. CDR1 SGHRS and CDR2 YFSETQ come from the germline V gene. The CDR3 spans 14 residues. Here the CDR3 reads CASSFGAATGELFF. The CDR3 DNA is TGCGCCAGCAGCTTCGGGGCAGCCACCGGGGAGCTGTTTTTT.

The chain combines TRBV20-1 with TRBJ2-5; D unclear. This CDR3 is 11 amino acids long. Germline V CDR1 and CDR2: DFQATT, SNEGSKA (reference sequence). Trimming cost V 7 bases and J 2 bases, with 8 bases left between them. Here the CDR3 reads CSVAGQETQYF. The CDR3 DNA reads TGCAGTGTCGCCGGGCAAGAGACCCAGTACTTC.

This clonotype appeared many times. The gene calls are TRBV12-3 or TRBV12-4 and TRBJ2-5, with D possibly matching TRBD2 (6 bases). Trimming removed 8 bases at V and 5 bases at J, with 15 bases between. The CDR3 consists of 13 residues. The CDR3 region is CASGGSGGETQYF. The CDR3 region has the DNA TGTGCCAGCGGAGGGAGCGGAGGGGAGACCCAGTACTTC.

This clonotype was observed at least ten times. The CDR3: CASSSNDPGRQPQHF. CDR3 bases: TGTGCCAGCAGTTCAAATGACCCAGGACGGCAGCCCCAGCATTTT. The chain links TRBV6-2 or TRBV6-3 to TRBJ1-5, with D uncertain. The germline CDR1 and CDR2 sequences are MNHEY and SVGEGT. This CDR3 has 15 amino acids. The V end lost 4 bases, the J end lost 7 bases, and 17 bases lay between the germline ends.

This clonotype was seen repeatedly, ten times or more. The genes are TRBV20-1 and TRBJ1-2; 9 nucleotides agree with TRBD1. CDR1 DFQATT and CDR2 SNEGSKA come from the germline V gene (reference sequence). The CDR3 consists of 14 residues. V lost 4 bases to trimming and J lost 4 bases; unmatched junction nucleotides: 7. The CDR3 region has the DNA TGCAGTGCTACCCCCACAGGGGGCGCCTATGGCTACACCTTC. It encodes CSATPTGGAYGYTF.

This clonotype was picked up many times. The J gene is TRBJ1-2, the V gene TRBV7-2, with 7 bases aligning to TRBD1. This CDR3 has 14 residues. Germline CDR1 SGHTA, CDR2 FQGNSA. Germline trimming cut 5 bases from V and 6 bases from J; bases unmatched to any gene: 9. CDR3 region: CASSRTGGGDGYTF. The CDR3 DNA follows: TGTGCCAGCAGCCGGACAGGAGGGGGGGATGGCTACACCTTC.

V usage is TRBV4-1 and J usage is TRBJ2-2, with TRBD2 matching 9 bases. CDR3 length equals 15 residues. After removal of 1 base from V and 4 bases from J, the junction contained 1 base not matched to a gene. Germline loops: CDR1 MGHRA, CDR2 YSYEKL. The CDR3 DNA sequence: TGCGCCAGCAGCCAAGGAGCGGGGGGCACCGGGGAGCTGTTTTTT. Protein sequence: CASSQGAGGTGELFF.

This clonotype was observed at least ten times. The rearrangement links TRBV5-1 to TRBJ2-5; the D is unclear. The V gene's germline CDR1 is SGHRS and CDR2 YFSETQ. CDR3 size: 13 residues. The V gene lost 1 base and the J gene lost 5 bases, with 9 bases spanning the gap. CDR3 region: CASSLRIGETQYF. The CDR3 coding sequence is TGCGCCAGCAGCTTGAGGATCGGGGAGACCCAGTACTTC.

This clonotype occurred many times. The junction does not match germline at one end; this may be a read error. The chain carries TRBV12-3 or TRBV12-4 and TRBJ2-5; 8 positions match TRBD1. This CDR3 region has 14 residues. CDR3 protein: CASSLDRVGETQCF. CDR3 nucleotide sequence: TGTGCCAGCAGTCTGGACAGGGTAGGGGAGACCCAGTGCTTC.

The table lists this clonotype with many counts. The chain recombines TRBV15 with TRBJ2-2; D gene ambiguous. With 0 bases removed from V and 5 bases from J, the gap between germline ends came to 10 bases. Germline lookup yields CDR1 LNHNV and CDR2 YYDKDF (reference sequence). This CDR3 contains 15 residues. This CDR3 reads CATSREQDWTGELFF. As DNA, the CDR3 is TGTGCCACCAGCAGAGAGCAGGATTGGACCGGGGAGCTGTTTTTT.

This clonotype was picked up a small number of times. This rearrangement joins TRBV7-6 to TRBJ1-1; TRBD1 aligns across 8 bases. The CDR3 has 15 residues. CDR1 is SGHVS and CDR2 is FNYEAQ in the germline V gene. V trimming: 0 bases; J trimming: 4 bases; junction bases outside the gene matches: 4. The CDR3 spells CASSLAPTGGTEAFF. CDR3 nucleotides: TGTGCCAGCAGCTTAGCCCCTACAGGGGGCACTGAAGCTTTCTTT.

The chain combines TRBV20-1 with TRBJ2-5, with 7 positions matching TRBD1. The CDR3 is made up of 14 amino acids. V trimming: 6 bases; J trimming: 4 bases; junction bases outside the gene matches: 11. Germline V gene sequence: CDR1 DFQATT, CDR2 SNEGSKA (reference sequence). The CDR3 here is CSAYRGLARETQYF. CDR3 nucleotides: TGCAGTGCATACAGGGGTTTGGCGCGAGAGACCCAGTACTTC.

The table lists this clonotype with many counts. The chain carries TRBV19 and TRBJ1-5; tentative D call: TRBD1 (5 bases). The V gene's germline CDR1 is LNHDA and CDR2 SQIVND (reference sequence). The V and J ends lost 1 base and 1 base respectively, with 5 bases between them. This CDR3 has 14 amino acids. The CDR3 sequence is CASSIGGSNQPQHF. Here the CDR3 DNA reads TGTGCCAGTAGTATAGGGGGCAGCAATCAGCCCCAGCATTTT.

In this sample, this clonotype turned up many times. J is TRBJ1-3 and V is TRBV29-1; TRBD1 matches 9 bases. CDR1 is SQVTM and CDR2 is ANQGSEA in the germline V gene. The junction had 5 bases not matched to a gene; V was cut back by 4 bases and J by 4 bases. The CDR3 consists of 14 residues. The CDR3, as DNA: TGCAGCGTTGCCGGGACAGGGACAGGAAACACCATATATTTT. It encodes CSVAGTGTGNTIYF.